These 28 T cell receptor beta chains originate from one sample sequenced in a study of blood T cell repertoires in COVID-19. The method was immunoSEQ multiplex PCR; TCRdb's version includes in-frame clones alone and lacks a portion of them. Of 62,000 or so clones listed, around 80% were seen once; the top ten hold 13% to 15%. The sequencing sample was made of peripheral blood. The receptors derive from a man between 60 and 70 years old with COVID-19, enrolled during active disease.

CDR3 sequence: CASRRGRGTGGTSYEQYF. In DNA, the CDR3 is TGTGCCAGCAGACGAGGGCGAGGGACAGGGGGCACTTCCTACGAGCAGTACTTC. This sequence joins TRBV7-9 and TRBJ2-7; 12 bases align to TRBD1. Looked up from germline, CDR1 is SEHNR and CDR2 is FQNEAQ (reference sequence). The trim removed 6 bases at V and 1 base at J, leaving 13 bases unmatched. This CDR3 spans 18 amino acids.

This clone was observed a handful of times. The chain carries TRBV5-1 and TRBJ2-7; D is unresolved. In germline, CDR1 is SGHRS, CDR2 YFSETQ. The CDR3 consists of 14 residues. V was clipped by 2 bases and J by 7 bases, with 16 bases between them. The CDR3 bases are TGCGCCAGCAGCTTACTTCAAGCCTCTTCGGAGCAGTACTTC. Encoded protein: CASSLLQASSEQYF. The full variable domain, rest sourced from reference TRBV5-1 and TRBJ2-7, is KAGVTQTPRYLIKTRGQQVTLSCSPISGHRSVSWYQQTPGQGLQFLFEYFSETQRNKGNFPGRFSGRQFSNSRSEMNVSTLELGDSALYLCASSLLQASSEQYFGPGTRLTVT.

The chain has TRBV4-2 and TRBJ2-7, with 12 bases that match TRBD2. Germline CDR1 is LGHNA and CDR2 is YNFKEQ. The junction had 5 bases not matched to a gene; V was cut back by 4 bases and J by 4 bases. The CDR3 is 15 amino acids. The CDR3 DNA sequence: TGTGCCAGCAGCCCACTAGCGGGGGGATTGTACGAGCAGTACTTC. This gives the protein CASSPLAGGLYEQYF.

The chain has TRBV1 and TRBJ2-5; the DNA was not compared with TRBD2, the D call given in the table. TRBV1 is termed a pseudogene. The CDR3 loop spans 15 amino acids. The CDR3 reads CTSSPRSPTQETQYF. The DNA for the CDR3 is TGCACCAGCAGCCCTAGAAGCCCTACCCAAGAGACCCAGTACTTC.

V is TRBV18 and J is TRBJ2-7; TRBD1 agrees at 11 bases. This CDR3 region has 14 residues. The V gene's germline CDR1 is KGHSH and CDR2 LQKENI. Germline trimming cut 3 bases from V and 6 bases from J; bases unmatched to any gene: 4. The CDR3 loop is CASSPLGTGGEQYF. CDR3 coding DNA: TGTGCCAGCTCACCTCTCGGGACAGGGGGCGAGCAGTACTTC.

The chain employs TRBV12-3 or TRBV12-4 and TRBJ2-5; possible D gene TRBD2, 6 bases. The V and J ends lost 6 bases and 5 bases respectively, with 7 bases between them. There are 11 residues in the CDR3. The CDR3 bases are TGTGCCAGCAGCGCGGGGGAGACCCAGTACTTC. Amino acid sequence: CASSAGETQYF.

The chain links TRBV11-3 to TRBJ2-1; a possible D gene is TRBD2 (6 bases). This CDR3 has 18 amino acids. Germline V lookup: CDR1 SGHNT, CDR2 YENEEA. Trimming left V 0 bases short and J 0 bases short, with 15 bases between. DNA for the CDR3: TGTGCCAGCAGCTTAGAGGCGGGACCATGGAGCTCCTACAATGAGCAGTTCTTC. This encodes CASSLEAGPWSSYNEQFF.

The chain joins TRBV24-1 to TRBJ2-2; TRBD1 matches 8 bases. With V trimmed by 8 bases and J by 0 bases, 4 bases remained unmatched. This CDR3 spans 15 amino acids. CDR1 KGHDR and CDR2 SFDVKD come from the germline V gene. The CDR3: CATTGQGTNTGELFF. In nucleotides, the CDR3 is TGTGCCACCACCGGACAGGGAACGAACACCGGGGAGCTGTTTTTT.

As for this clone: Other DNA sequences within the sample encode an identical CDR3. The chain links TRBV7-9 to TRBJ1-5; D is perhaps TRBD1 (5 bases). Germline CDR1 and CDR2: SEHNR and FQNEAQ (reference sequence). The CDR3 totals 13 residues. Trimming pared 5 bases from V and 7 bases from J, leaving 12 bases between. The CDR3 is CASSLGGGQPQHF. The CDR3 region has the DNA TGTGCCAGCAGCCTTGGGGGGGGGCAGCCCCAGCATTTT.

A few counts support this clone. The rearrangement links TRBV2 to TRBJ1-5, with D unresolved. The CDR3 runs 13 residues. The V gene lost 4 bases and the J gene lost 4 bases, with 8 bases spanning the gap. Germline V lookup: CDR1 SNHLY, CDR2 FYNNEI. The CDR3 region is CASSAQRNQPQHF. CDR3 sequence (DNA): TGTGCCAGCAGTGCACAGAGAAATCAGCCCCAGCATTTT.

The chain employs TRBV11-2 and TRBJ2-3, with no clear D. Germline V gene lookup returns CDR1 SGHAT and CDR2 FQNNGV. The CDR3 spans 15 residues. V was trimmed by 1 base and J by 1 base, leaving 9 bases between them. The CDR3 nucleotides read TGTGCCAGCAGCTTAGGAGTCTCCGGCACAGATACGCAGTATTTT. This encodes CASSLGVSGTDTQYF.

CDR3 sequence (DNA): TGTGCCAGCAGCCGCCGGACTAGCGGGGACTACGAGCAGTACTTC. This translates into CASSRRTSGDYEQYF. This chain uses TRBV27 with TRBJ2-7; 12 bases are a match to TRBD2. V lost 6 bases to trimming and J lost 3 bases; unmatched junction nucleotides: 6. The CDR3 extends over 15 amino acids. CDR1 is MNHEY and CDR2 is SMNVEV in the germline V gene (reference sequence).

The chain couples TRBV12-2 to TRBJ2-7; TRBD2 reflects the table's D call only, with no check against the DNA. TRBV12-2 is an annotated pseudogene. The CDR3 sequence is 16 residues long. CDR3 coding DNA: TGTGCAAGTCGCTTAGTAGGCTCGGGAGGGCCGTGGAAGCAGTACTTC. Translated, it gives CASRLVGSGGPWKQYF.

This chain connects TRBV5-4 to TRBJ2-2; D call uncertain. Trimming took off 4 bases at V and 1 base at J, with 5 bases between the two ends. CDR1 SGHNT and CDR2 YYREEE come from the germline V gene (reference sequence). The CDR3 consists of 13 residues. The CDR3 DNA is TGTGCCAGCAGCCACAGGAACACCGGGGAGCTGTTTTTT. This encodes CASSHRNTGELFF.

This clone appeared a few times. The V call is TRBV11-3, the J call TRBJ1-6; TRBD1 aligns across 8 bases. The CDR3 runs 15 residues. Germline V gene data show CDR1 as SGHNT and CDR2 as YENEEA. J was trimmed by 8 bases and V by 5 bases; bases with no gene match: 8. The CDR3 DNA is TGTGCCAGCAGCCAGAGGACAGGGAGGTATTCACCCCTCCACTTT. Translated, it gives CASSQRTGRYSPLHF.

CDR3 sequence reads: CASGGLSAYEQYF. The DNA for the CDR3 is TGTGCCAGCGGTGGCCTTAGCGCCTACGAGCAGTACTTC. The chain links TRBV21-1 to TRBJ2-7; the tabulated D call, TRBD2, remains unverified against the DNA. TRBV21-1 is noted as a pseudogene. The CDR3 is made up of 13 amino acids.

The gene calls are TRBV5-4 and TRBJ1-1, with D uncertain. The CDR3 covers 14 residues. With 4 bases removed from V and 0 bases from J, the gap between germline ends came to 10 bases. Looked up from germline, CDR1 is SGHNT and CDR2 is YYREEE (reference sequence). CDR3 DNA: TGTGCCAGCAGCCCGAGCACCATGAACACTGAAGCTTTCTTT. Its translation is CASSPSTMNTEAFF.

V usage is TRBV5-4 and J usage is TRBJ2-6; D not certain. The CDR3 covers 16 residues. CDR1 and CDR2 (germline): SGHNT, YYREEE (reference sequence). Trimming left V 1 base short and J 0 bases short, with 8 bases between. CDR3 in amino acids: CASSLTASSGANVLTF. As DNA, the CDR3 is TGTGCCAGCAGCTTGACAGCCAGCTCTGGGGCCAACGTCCTGACTTTC.

V usage is TRBV3-1 (or the pseudogene TRBV3-2) and J usage is TRBJ2-3; the match to TRBD2 covers 8 bases. This CDR3 region has 15 residues. V shed 4 bases, J shed 2 bases, and the junction held 5 bases outside the gene matches. Germline values: CDR1 LGHDT, CDR2 YNNKEL (reference sequence). The CDR3 DNA reads as TGTGCCAGCAGCCTTGTAGCGGGGAACACAGATACGCAGTATTTT. This sequence encodes CASSLVAGNTDTQYF.

This clone was found a few times. The CDR3: CASSLGTGLTGELFF. The CDR3 bases are TGTGCCAGCAGCCTCGGGACAGGGTTGACCGGGGAGCTGTTTTTT. The genes are TRBV5-5 and TRBJ2-2; TRBD1 agrees at 9 bases. Trimming took 4 bases from V and 5 from J; bases not matched to a gene: 6. There are 15 residues in the CDR3. The germline V gene has CDR1 SGHKS and CDR2 YYEKEE (reference sequence).

This rearrangement joins TRBV5-4 to TRBJ2-1; 10 bases align to TRBD2. V lost 1 base, J lost 5 bases, and 3 bases stayed unmatched. CDR3 size: 15 residues. Germline CDR1 and CDR2: SGHNT and YYREEE (reference sequence). CDR3 coding DNA: TGTGCCAGCAGCTTGAGGACTAGCGGAAACAATGAGCAGTTCTTC. Translated: CASSLRTSGNNEQFF.

The chain employs TRBV11-2 and TRBJ1-5; D perhaps matches TRBD1 (5 bases). The germline V and J ends were trimmed by 2 bases and 6 bases, with 11 bases remaining between them. Germline lookup yields CDR1 SGHAT and CDR2 FQNNGV. This CDR3 is built from 14 residues. The CDR3 here is CASSLKGYGQPQHF. DNA for the CDR3: TGTGCCAGCAGCTTAAAGGGGTATGGTCAGCCCCAGCATTTT.

In this sample, this clone is medium-sized. The chain joins TRBV28 to TRBJ1-2; D perhaps matches TRBD1 (6 bases). The CDR3 loop spans 16 amino acids. Trimming removed 5 bases at V and 1 base at J, with 17 bases between. Germline lookup yields CDR1 MDHEN and CDR2 SYDVKM. The CDR3 DNA reads TGTGCCAGCAGTGTGGGGACAAGCGCCTTTAACTATGGCTACACCTTC. The encoded protein is CASSVGTSAFNYGYTF.

This clone has only one observation. The chain joins TRBV25-1 to TRBJ1-2; D is uncertain. The CDR3 length is 12 residues. The V and J ends lost 5 bases and 8 bases respectively, with 12 bases between them. Germline CDR1 is MGHDK and CDR2 is SYGVNS. The CDR3 sequence: CASSPSLWGYTF. In DNA, the CDR3 is TGTGCCAGCAGTCCCTCACTCTGGGGCTACACCTTC.

This clone occurred a few times. This sequence joins TRBV11-3 and TRBJ1-1; D ambiguous. The CDR3 length is 13 residues. V lost 0 bases and J lost 1, with 3 bases in between. Germline V gene lookup returns CDR1 SGHNT and CDR2 YENEEA. The chain's CDR3 is CASSLDRNTEAFF. The CDR3 DNA sequence: TGTGCCAGCAGCTTAGACAGGAACACTGAAGCTTTCTTT.

This clone was detected once. The J gene is TRBJ2-1, the V gene TRBV5-1; 7 positions match TRBD2. The CDR3 runs to 15 residues. Trimming at V came to 0 bases and at J to 6 bases, leaving 6 bases not matched to a gene. The germline CDR1 and CDR2 sequences are SGHRS and YFSETQ. In nucleotides, the CDR3 is TGCGCCAGCAGCTTGGGCGGGAGCTCGGGCAATGAGCAGTTCTTC. This codes for CASSLGGSSGNEQFF.

This sequence joins TRBV6-5 and TRBJ1-5; no definite D call. CDR3 length: 14 amino acids. Between the trimmed V and J ends, which lost 2 bases and 4 bases, there was a span of 9 bases. The germline gives CDR1 MNHEY, CDR2 SVGAGI. In nucleotides, the CDR3 is TGTGCCAGCAGTTACGGTCCGGGAAATCAGCCCCAGCATTTT. Translation: CASSYGPGNQPQHF.

The CDR3 sequence is CASSPSRGWLAGTDTQYF. The CDR3 nucleotides read TGTGCCAGCAGCCCTAGCCGGGGTTGGTTAGCGGGCACAGATACGCAGTATTTT. This chain joins TRBV11-2 and TRBJ2-3, with a tentative D call TRBD2 (6 bases). Germline lookup yields CDR1 SGHAT and CDR2 FQNNGV. The CDR3 spans 18 residues. With 5 bases removed from V and 1 base from J, the gap between germline ends came to 22 bases.